These 24 T cell receptor beta chains came from one sample sequenced in a study of T cell repertoires in cytomegalovirus infection. TCRdb ran MiXCR on the reads and lists one entry per CDR3 protein. The sample carries around 740,000 distinct CDR3 sequences, less than 40% recorded once. Source material: PBMCs. These receptors all stem from a human donor in good health (CMV status not recorded). Some clones in this sample may be carry-over from other donors' samples.

V usage is TRBV4-1 and J usage is TRBJ2-2; a possible D gene is TRBD2 (5 bases). The length of the CDR3 is 15 residues. Trimming left V 4 bases short and J 4 bases short, with 13 bases between. CDR1 and CDR2 from the germline V gene are MGHRA and YSYEKL. The CDR3 region is CASSRLASGTGELFF. The DNA of the CDR3 is TGCGCCAGCAGCCGGTTAGCGTCGGGCACCGGGGAGCTGTTTTTT.

V is TRBV6-5 and J is TRBJ1-5; a possible D gene is TRBD1 (6 bases). The germline V and J ends were trimmed by 4 bases and 5 bases, with 18 bases remaining between them. Germline CDR1 reads MNHEY; CDR2 reads SVGAGI. The CDR3 is 16 amino acids. CDR3 region: CASSSSTTGIHQPQHF. CDR3 in DNA: TGTGCCAGCAGTTCTAGCACTACAGGGATTCATCAGCCCCAGCATTTT.

The chain couples TRBV7-2 to TRBJ2-7; possibly TRBD1 for D (5 bases). The CDR3 contains 14 residues. Trimming cost V 1 base and J 6 bases, with 13 bases left between them. Germline assignment: CDR1 SGHTA and CDR2 FQGNSA. CDR3: CASSLVGHAGEQYF. CDR3 bases: TGTGCCAGCAGCTTAGTGGGGCATGCTGGCGAGCAGTACTTC.

V gene TRBV10-3 combines with J gene TRBJ1-1; the D gene is possibly TRBD1 (6 bases). The V end was cut by 4 bases, the J end by 4 bases, with 13 bases between. CDR1 ENHRY and CDR2 SYGVKD come from the germline V gene. This CDR3 is 14 amino acids long. The CDR3 loop is CAISVRGARTEAFF. In DNA, the CDR3 is TGTGCCATCAGTGTTCGGGGGGCGCGCACTGAAGCTTTCTTT.

The chain combines TRBV11-2 with TRBJ2-7, with a weak D call TRBD1 (6 bases). The V gene's germline CDR1 is SGHAT and CDR2 FQNNGV. Trimming shortened V by 2 bases and J by 7 bases, and 21 bases separated the two germline ends. The CDR3 totals 16 residues. Written as DNA, the CDR3 is TGTGCCAGCAGCTTAATTGGGGGAGACAGGTTTGGGGAGCAGTACTTC. Translation: CASSLIGGDRFGEQYF.

This clonotype was seen more than once but under ten times. The CDR3 bases are TGTGCCAGTCACCTAGCGGTAGGGGAGCTGTTTTTT. Encoded protein: CASHLAVGELFF. V is TRBV19 and J is TRBJ2-2, with 7 bases identical to TRBD2. Germline CDR1 LNHDA, CDR2 SQIVND (reference sequence). This CDR3 is built from 12 residues. V shed 8 bases, J shed 8 bases, and the junction held 5 bases outside the gene matches.

This clonotype was seen a handful of times. The V call is TRBV28, the J call TRBJ2-3; 9 positions agree with TRBD1. This CDR3 has 16 residues. Germline CDR1 is MDHEN and CDR2 is SYDVKM. The trim removed 7 bases at V and 3 bases at J, leaving 11 bases unmatched. The CDR3 nucleotides are TGTGCCAGCATTGGTCAGGACAGGGGTAGGACAGATACGCAGTATTTT. This sequence encodes CASIGQDRGRTDTQYF. Full variable domain (remainder filled in from reference TRBV28 and TRBJ2-3): DVKVTQSSRYLVKRTGEKVFLECVQDMDHENMFWYRQDPGLGLRLIYFSYDVKMKEKGDIPEGYSVSREKKERFSLILESASTNQTSMYLCASIGQDRGRTDTQYFGPGTRLTVL.

This clonotype was found a few times. The chain joins TRBV29-1 to TRBJ2-7, with D uncertain. The V end was cut by 5 bases, the J end by 5 bases, with 10 bases between. The CDR3 is 11 amino acids. Germline loops: CDR1 SQVTM, CDR2 ANQGSEA. The CDR3 is CSVIFPDEQYF. The CDR3, as DNA: TGCAGCGTTATCTTCCCTGACGAGCAGTACTTC.

The chain carries TRBV5-4 and TRBJ2-3, with a possible D match to TRBD1 (6 bases). The ends were cut back, 5 bases at V and 9 bases at J, with 19 bases in the middle. From germline, CDR1 is SGHNT and CDR2 YYREEE (reference sequence). CDR3 size: 14 residues. Here the CDR3 reads CASRPYLDSRTQYF. The CDR3 DNA reads TGTGCCAGCAGACCCTACCTGGACAGTCGGACGCAGTATTTT. The full variable domain, its missing parts supplied by reference TRBV5-4 and TRBJ2-3, is ETGVTQSPTHLIKTRGQQVTLRCSSQSGHNTVSWYQQALGQGPQFIFQYYREEENGRGNFPPRFSGLQFPNYSSELNVNALELDDSALYLCASRPYLDSRTQYFGPGTRLTVL.

This clonotype was seen only a few times. The chain is built from TRBV5-6 and TRBJ2-7; TRBD2 is a possible D gene (6 bases). The CDR3 runs to 16 residues. Germline V lookup: CDR1 SGHDT, CDR2 YYEEEE. The ends were cut back, 4 bases at V and 5 bases at J, with 22 bases in the middle. The CDR3 nucleotides read TGTGCCAGCAGCCGACCCCCGGGACTGGCCCGTCACGAGCAGTACTTC. Protein sequence: CASSRPPGLARHEQYF.

The chain has TRBV5-1 and TRBJ2-3; D uncertain. The germline V gene has CDR1 SGHRS and CDR2 YFSETQ. Between the trimmed V and J ends, which lost 0 bases and 0 bases, there was a span of 8 bases. The CDR3 extends over 15 amino acids. CDR3 in amino acids: CASSLDSISTDTQYF. Here the CDR3 DNA reads TGCGCCAGCAGCTTGGATTCCATAAGCACAGATACGCAGTATTTT.

The chain joins TRBV2 to TRBJ1-4, with D unclear. Trimming removed 10 bases from V and 3 bases from J, with 12 bases in between. Germline-derived CDR1 and CDR2 are SNHLY and FYNNEI. The CDR3 runs to 13 residues. DNA for the CDR3: TGTGCCACCCGGATCGGACCTAATGAAAAACTGTTTTTT. Translation: CATRIGPNEKLFF.

V usage is TRBV2 and J usage is TRBJ2-7; the D is unclear. The V end lost 7 bases, the J end lost 0 bases, and 16 bases lay between the germline ends. CDR3 size: 15 residues. Germline CDR1 is SNHLY and CDR2 is FYNNEI. The CDR3 region is CASIKTEQSSYEQYF. The CDR3 DNA sequence: TGTGCCAGCATTAAAACGGAGCAGAGCTCCTACGAGCAGTACTTC.

The V gene is TRBV5-1, the J gene TRBJ1-5, with 7 bases fitting TRBD1. CDR3 length: 14 residues. Per germline, CDR1 SGHRS and CDR2 YFSETQ. V gave up 0 bases and J gave up 7 bases; unmatched junction bases: 4. The CDR3, as DNA: TGCGCCAGCAGCTTGGCCGGGGGACAGCAGCCCCAGCATTTT. Translation: CASSLAGGQQPQHF.

The V gene is TRBV7-9, the J gene TRBJ2-7, with D perhaps matching TRBD2 (5 bases). CDR3 size: 13 residues. Looked up from germline, CDR1 is SEHNR and CDR2 is FQNEAQ (reference sequence). Deletions cut 2 bases from V and 6 bases from J, with 11 bases between. In nucleotides, the CDR3 is TGTGCCAGCAGCTTACTACTAGACGGCGAGCAGTACTTC. Translation gives CASSLLLDGEQYF.

This clonotype showed up just once. The rearrangement uses TRBV20-1 and TRBJ1-5; TRBD1 is a possible D gene (6 bases). The germline V gene encodes CDR1 DFQATT and CDR2 SNEGSKA (reference sequence). The CDR3 covers 14 residues. Trimming took off 6 bases at V and 2 bases at J, with 14 bases between the two ends. CDR3 in DNA: TGCAGTGCGGTCACAGGGTTTGGCAATCAGCCCCAGCATTTT. Encoded protein: CSAVTGFGNQPQHF.

Concerning this clonotype itself: This could be a read error, since a much larger clone is one nucleotide away. This chain uses TRBV7-2 with TRBJ2-7; a weak D match, TRBD1 (6 bases). The CDR3 totals 14 residues. CDR1 is SGHTA, CDR2 FQGNSA, per germline. The CDR3: CASSLTGTPYEKYF. The CDR3 DNA follows: TGTGCCAGCAGCTTAACCGGGACACCCTACGAGAAGTACTTC.

The gene calls are TRBV7-2 and TRBJ1-5; D is perhaps TRBD1 (5 bases). Trimming stripped 2 bases from V and 5 bases from J, with 13 bases between. This CDR3 is built from 15 residues. In germline, CDR1 is SGHTA, CDR2 FQGNSA. The CDR3 loop is CASSLKVVGHQPQHF. CDR3 sequence (DNA): TGTGCCAGCAGCTTAAAGGTCGTGGGGCATCAGCCCCAGCATTTT.

This chain uses TRBV4-2 with TRBJ2-7; D gene ambiguous. The CDR3 totals 15 residues. V lost 0 bases, J lost 5 bases, and 14 bases lay in between. Germline V gene data show CDR1 as LGHNA and CDR2 as YNFKEQ. The DNA for the CDR3 is TGTGCCAGCAGCCAAGAGTTGGCTTTCCGGCACGAGCAGTACTTC. Amino acids: CASSQELAFRHEQYF.

The sample holds a few counts of this clonotype. The rearrangement joins TRBV7-3 to TRBJ1-2, with TRBD1 matching over 9 bases. Germline V gene sequence: CDR1 SGHTA, CDR2 FQGTGA. V was clipped by 4 bases and J by 8 bases; unmatched bases: 5. The CDR3 loop spans 13 amino acids. The CDR3 nucleotides read TGTGCCAGCAGCTCTGGGACAGGGATGGGCTACACCTTC. Its protein product is CASSSGTGMGYTF.

This clonotype occurred many times. This chain uses TRBV12-3 or TRBV12-4 with TRBJ1-4, with a tentative D call TRBD1 (5 bases). V was shortened by 6 bases and J by 0 bases, with 20 bases between the two germline ends. This CDR3 comprises 18 residues. The CDR3 nucleotides are TGTGCCAGCAGGCCCCCTACGACAGCACCCTCAACTAATGAAAAACTGTTTTTT. Residues: CASRPPTTAPSTNEKLFF.

The CDR3: CASTHTRPSGRAASDTQYF. CDR3 bases: TGTGCCAGCACCCATACCAGACCTAGCGGGAGGGCCGCGTCAGATACGCAGTATTTT. The V gene is TRBV6-6, the J gene TRBJ2-3; 12 bases agree with TRBD2. The J segment lost 4 bases and the V segment lost 7 bases, leaving 18 bases of the junction unmatched. The CDR3 length is 19 residues. Germline CDR1 is MNHNY and CDR2 is SVGAGI (reference sequence).

V and J are TRBV7-2 and TRBJ2-1; TRBD1 might be the D (5 bases). The germline gives CDR1 SGHTA, CDR2 FQGNSA. V shed 5 bases and J shed 4 bases, with 21 bases lying between them. CDR3 length: 17 amino acids. The CDR3 region has the DNA TGTGCCAGCAGCCCTATAAACAGGTGGATTAGTTACAATGAGCAGTTCTTC. This codes for CASSPINRWISYNEQFF.

This clonotype showed up just a few times. V and J are TRBV2 and TRBJ1-1; 8 nucleotides match TRBD1. V trimming: 5 bases; J trimming: 1 base; junction bases outside the gene matches: 12. Germline-derived CDR1 and CDR2 are SNHLY and FYNNEI. This CDR3 region has 17 residues. DNA of the CDR3: TGTGCCAGCAGTCGGGACAGGATCGATTTGGCGAACACTGAAGCTTTCTTT. It codes for CASSRDRIDLANTEAFF.